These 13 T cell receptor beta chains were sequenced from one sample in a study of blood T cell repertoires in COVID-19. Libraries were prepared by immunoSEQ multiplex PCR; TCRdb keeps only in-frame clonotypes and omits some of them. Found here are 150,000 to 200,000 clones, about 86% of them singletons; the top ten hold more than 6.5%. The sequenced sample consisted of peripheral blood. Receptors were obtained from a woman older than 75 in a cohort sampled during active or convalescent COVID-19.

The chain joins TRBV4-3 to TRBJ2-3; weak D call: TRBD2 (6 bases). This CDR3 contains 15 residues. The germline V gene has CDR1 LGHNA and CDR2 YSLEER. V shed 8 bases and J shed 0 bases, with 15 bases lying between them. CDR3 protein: CASPPGDDSTDTQYF. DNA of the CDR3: TGCGCCAGCCCCCCGGGGGACGATAGCACAGATACGCAGTATTTT.

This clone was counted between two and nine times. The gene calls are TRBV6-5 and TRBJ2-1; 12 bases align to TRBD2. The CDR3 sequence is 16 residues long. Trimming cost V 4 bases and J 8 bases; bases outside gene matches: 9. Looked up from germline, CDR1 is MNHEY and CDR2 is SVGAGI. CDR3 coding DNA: TGTGCCAGCAGTTTACAAGAGGCTAGCGGGAGGGATGAGCAGTTCTTC. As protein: CASSLQEASGRDEQFF.

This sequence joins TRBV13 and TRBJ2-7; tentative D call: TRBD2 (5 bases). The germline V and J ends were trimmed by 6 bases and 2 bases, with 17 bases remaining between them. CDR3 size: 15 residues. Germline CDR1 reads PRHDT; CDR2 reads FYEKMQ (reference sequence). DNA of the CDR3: TGTGCCAGCAGACTGTGGACGGCCGGGACCTACGAGCAGTACTTC. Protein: CASRLWTAGTYEQYF.

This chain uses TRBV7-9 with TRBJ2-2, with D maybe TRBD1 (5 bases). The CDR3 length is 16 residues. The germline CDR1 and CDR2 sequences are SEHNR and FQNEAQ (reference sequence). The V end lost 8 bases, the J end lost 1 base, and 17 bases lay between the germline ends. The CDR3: CASPRAGPENTGELFF. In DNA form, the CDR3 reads TGTGCCAGCCCCAGGGCAGGGCCCGAGAACACCGGGGAGCTGTTTTTT.

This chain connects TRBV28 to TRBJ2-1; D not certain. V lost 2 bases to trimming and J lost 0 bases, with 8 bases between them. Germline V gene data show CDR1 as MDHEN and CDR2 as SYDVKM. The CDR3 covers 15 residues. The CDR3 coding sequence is TGTGCCAGCAGTTTAGGCCGGAGCTCCTACAATGAGCAGTTCTTC. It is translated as CASSLGRSSYNEQFF.

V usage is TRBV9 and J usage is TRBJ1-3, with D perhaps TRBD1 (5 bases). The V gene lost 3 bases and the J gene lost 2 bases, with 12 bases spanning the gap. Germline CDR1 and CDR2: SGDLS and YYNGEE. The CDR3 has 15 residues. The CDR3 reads CASSDDSLTGNTIYF. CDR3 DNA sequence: TGTGCCAGCAGCGATGACAGTTTAACTGGAAACACCATATATTTT. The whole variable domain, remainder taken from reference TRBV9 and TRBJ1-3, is DSGVTQTPKHLITATGQRVTLRCSPRSGDLSVYWYQQSLDQGLQFLIQYYNGEERAKGNILERFSAQQFPDLHSELNLSSLELGDSALYFCASSDDSLTGNTIYFGEGSWLTVV.

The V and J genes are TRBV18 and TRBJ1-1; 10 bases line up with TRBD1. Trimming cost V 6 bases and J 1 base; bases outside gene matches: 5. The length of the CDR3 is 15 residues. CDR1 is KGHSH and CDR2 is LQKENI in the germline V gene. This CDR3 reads CASSRGQGQNTEAFF. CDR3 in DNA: TGTGCCAGCTCGAGGGGACAGGGGCAGAACACTGAAGCTTTCTTT. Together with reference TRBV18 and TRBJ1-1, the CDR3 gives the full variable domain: NAGVMQNPRHLVRRRGQEARLRCSPMKGHSHVYWYRQLPEEGLKFMVYLQKENIIDESGMPKERFSAEFPKEGPSILRIQQVVRGDSAAYFCASSRGQGQNTEAFFGQGTRLTVV.

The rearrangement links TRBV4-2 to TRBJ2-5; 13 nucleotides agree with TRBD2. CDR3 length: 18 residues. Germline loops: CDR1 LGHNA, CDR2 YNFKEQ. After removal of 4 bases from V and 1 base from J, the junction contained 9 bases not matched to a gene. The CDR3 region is CASSLIGLAGEGQETQYF. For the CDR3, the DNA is TGTGCCAGCAGCCTAATAGGACTAGCGGGAGAGGGCCAAGAGACCCAGTACTTC.

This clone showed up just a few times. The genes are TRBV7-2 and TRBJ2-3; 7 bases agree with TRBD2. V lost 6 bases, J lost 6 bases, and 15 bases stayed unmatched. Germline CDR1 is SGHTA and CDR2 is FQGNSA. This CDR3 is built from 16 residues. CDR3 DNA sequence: TGTGCCAGCAGTACTGGGGGGGGGACCCTCTCGGATACGCAGTATTTT. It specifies CASSTGGGTLSDTQYF.

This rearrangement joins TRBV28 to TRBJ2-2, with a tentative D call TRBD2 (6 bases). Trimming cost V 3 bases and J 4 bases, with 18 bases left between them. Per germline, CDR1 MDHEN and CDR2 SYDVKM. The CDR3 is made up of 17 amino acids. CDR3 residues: CASSFGSRLVGTGELFF. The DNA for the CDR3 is TGTGCCAGCAGTTTCGGGTCAAGACTAGTGGGCACCGGGGAGCTGTTTTTT.

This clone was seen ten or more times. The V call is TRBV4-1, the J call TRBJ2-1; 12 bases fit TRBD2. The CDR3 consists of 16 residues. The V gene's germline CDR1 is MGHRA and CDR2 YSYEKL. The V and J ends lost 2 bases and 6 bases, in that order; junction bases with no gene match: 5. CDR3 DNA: TGCGCCAGCAGCCAAATGGGACTAGCGGGTTCCAATGAGCAGTTCTTC. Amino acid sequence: CASSQMGLAGSNEQFF.

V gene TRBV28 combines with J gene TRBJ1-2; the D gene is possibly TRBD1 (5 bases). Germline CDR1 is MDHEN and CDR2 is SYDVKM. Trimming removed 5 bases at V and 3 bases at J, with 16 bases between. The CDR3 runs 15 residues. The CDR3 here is CASSPGGEGDYGYTF. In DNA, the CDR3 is TGTGCCAGCAGTCCTGGCGGGGAAGGGGACTATGGCTACACCTTC.

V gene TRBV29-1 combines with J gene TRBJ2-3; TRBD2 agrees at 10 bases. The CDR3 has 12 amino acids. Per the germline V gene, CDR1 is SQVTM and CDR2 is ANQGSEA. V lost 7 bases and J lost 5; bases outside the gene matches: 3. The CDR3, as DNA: TGCAGCGACCGGACTAGCGGAGATACGCAGTATTTT. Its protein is CSDRTSGDTQYF.